Presented here are 15 T cell receptor beta chains from one specimen sequenced in a study of blood T cell repertoires in COVID-19 (dated by TCRdb to about 2020). Libraries came from the immunoSEQ multiplex PCR assay. The table was pulled from immuneACCESS by TCRdb, which kept in-frame rearrangements only. Such tables lose some clones; where checked, under half of the loss comes from unresolved V genes, and the rest has no known cause. The table for this sample lists fewer than 400,000 clones; about nine tenths of them were counted only once. About 4.1% of the sample is in the top ten clones. Sequencing was carried out using PBMCs or T cells enriched from blood (not recorded which). All receptors come from a man aged 25 to 45 who had recovered from COVID-19.

The chain joins TRBV11-3 to TRBJ2-3; D possibly corresponds to TRBD1 (6 bases). Trimming removed 2 bases at V and 2 bases at J, with 23 bases between. From germline, CDR1 is SGHNT and CDR2 YENEEA. This CDR3 spans 19 amino acids. This chain's CDR3 is CASSLRLSGTLGLTDTQYF. CDR3 in DNA: TGTGCCAGCAGCTTACGCCTGTCCGGGACATTGGGCCTCACAGATACGCAGTATTTT.

The sample holds a few counts of this clone. The chain recombines TRBV5-1 with TRBJ1-6, with 10 positions matching TRBD1. The J segment lost 10 bases and the V segment lost 4 bases, leaving 2 bases of the junction unmatched. The CDR3 contains 13 residues. From germline, CDR1 is SGHRS and CDR2 YFSETQ. The CDR3 DNA sequence: TGCGCCAGCAGCGACAGGGGGCACTCACCCCTCCACTTT. It specifies CASSDRGHSPLHF.

This clone was seen just once. V usage is TRBV5-1 and J usage is TRBJ2-7; 7 bases match TRBD2. V shed 3 bases and J 2 bases; nucleotides not matched to a gene: 5. In germline, CDR1 is SGHRS, CDR2 YFSETQ. The CDR3 consists of 14 residues. The DNA of the CDR3 is TGCGCCAGCAGCTCCGGGGGAGGGCCCTACGAGCAGTACTTC. Translated: CASSSGGGPYEQYF.

This chain uses TRBV5-6 with TRBJ2-3; maybe TRBD2 (7 bases). The CDR3 length is 18 residues. V lost 1 base and J 3 bases, leaving 21 bases between the germline ends. Germline CDR1 and CDR2: SGHDT and YYEEEE. DNA of the CDR3: TGTGCCAGCAGCTTGTGGGGATCCGGGGGGCGAGGTACAGATACGCAGTATTTT. Protein: CASSLWGSGGRGTDTQYF.

This chain joins TRBV5-1 and TRBJ2-3, with 13 bases lining up with TRBD2. With 1 base clipped from V and 9 bases from J, the junction kept 2 bases outside the gene matches. CDR1 is SGHRS and CDR2 is YFSETQ in the germline V gene. The CDR3 has 14 amino acids. The CDR3 nucleotides read TGCGCCAGCAGCTTGACTAGCGGGGGGGCAACGCAGTATTTT. It yields the protein CASSLTSGGATQYF.

Of note for this clone: The junction departs from germline at one end; a sequencing error may be responsible. The V gene is TRBV7-9, the J gene TRBJ1-5; D is possibly TRBD1 (6 bases). The CDR3 extends over 18 amino acids. In germline, CDR1 is SEHNR, CDR2 FQNEAQ (reference sequence). The CDR3, as DNA: TGTGCCAGCAGCCGAATAGGTTACAGGGAAGGAAGCAAACAGCCCCAGCATTTT. Its protein is CASSRIGYREGSKQPQHF.

The chain links TRBV19 to TRBJ1-5; TRBD1 is a possible D gene (6 bases). Trimming left V 4 bases short and J 2 bases short, with 15 bases between. The CDR3 runs 16 residues. Germline loops: CDR1 LNHDA, CDR2 SQIVND (reference sequence). This chain's CDR3 is CASSTDSSLGNQPQHF. The DNA for the CDR3 is TGTGCCAGTAGTACGGACAGTTCGCTGGGCAATCAGCCCCAGCATTTT.

The rearrangement links TRBV5-1 to TRBJ2-1; tentative D call: TRBD1 (5 bases). This CDR3 is 14 amino acids long. The V end was cut by 0 bases, the J end by 4 bases, with 8 bases between. Germline CDR1 and CDR2: SGHRS and YFSETQ. The CDR3 DNA is TGCGCCAGCAGCTTGGAGACAGCATACAATGAGCAGTTCTTC. Translation: CASSLETAYNEQFF.

This chain links TRBV9 with TRBJ1-6; D is ambiguous. V gave up 7 bases and J gave up 10 bases, with 15 bases separating them. This CDR3 has 13 amino acids. CDR1 is SGDLS, CDR2 YYNGEE, per germline. This CDR3 is CASPTLEESPLHF. The CDR3 region has the DNA TGTGCCAGCCCAACTCTTGAGGAATCACCCCTCCACTTT.

The chain recombines TRBV5-1 with TRBJ1-1; possible D gene TRBD1, 5 bases. The CDR3 loop spans 15 amino acids. The ends were cut back, 2 bases at V and 1 base at J, with 12 bases in the middle. Germline lookup yields CDR1 SGHRS and CDR2 YFSETQ. CDR3 residues: CASSLPGDGNTEAFF. In DNA, the CDR3 is TGCGCCAGCAGCTTACCGGGGGATGGGAACACTGAAGCTTTCTTT.

J is TRBJ2-6 and V is TRBV5-4; a weak D match, TRBD1 (6 bases). The CDR3 extends over 17 amino acids. V was pared by 4 bases and J by 2 bases, with 16 bases between. Germline V gives CDR1 SGHNT, CDR2 YYREEE (reference sequence). DNA for the CDR3: TGTGCCAGCAGCCCACCGTTTGGGGGCACTGGGGCCAACGTCCTGACTTTC. Translated: CASSPPFGGTGANVLTF. Based on the CDR3 plus reference TRBV5-4 and TRBJ2-6, the full variable domain is ETGVTQSPTHLIKTRGQQVTLRCSSQSGHNTVSWYQQALGQGPQFIFQYYREEENGRGNFPPRFSGLQFPNYSSELNVNALELDDSALYLCASSPPFGGTGANVLTFGAGSRLTVL.

The chain links TRBV7-2 to TRBJ2-3; 10 positions match TRBD2. CDR1 and CDR2 (germline): SGHTA, FQGNSA. The CDR3 is 15 residues long. V dropped 11 bases and J dropped 4; count of bases not matched to a gene: 12. As DNA, the CDR3 is TGTGCCGCATCAGTGCTAGCGGGAGCCCCAGATACGCAGTATTTT. The encoded protein is CAASVLAGAPDTQYF.

The chain carries TRBV25-1 and TRBJ1-3, with D unclear. V was trimmed by 2 bases and J by 6 bases, leaving 8 bases between them. There are 13 residues in the CDR3. Germline CDR1 MGHDK, CDR2 SYGVNS. The CDR3 loop is CASSEAGINTIYF. CDR3 DNA sequence: TGTGCCAGCAGTGAAGCGGGTATAAACACCATATATTTT.

This clone has only one observation. The rearrangement uses TRBV2 and TRBJ1-6; D might be TRBD1 (5 bases). Germline-derived CDR1 and CDR2 are SNHLY and FYNNEI. The CDR3 runs to 15 residues. V lost 4 bases and J 7 bases, leaving 14 bases between the germline ends. CDR3: CASSANRGNNSPLHF. The CDR3 DNA follows: TGTGCCAGCAGTGCCAACCGGGGGAACAATTCACCCCTCCACTTT.

The chain employs TRBV27 and TRBJ2-7; possibly TRBD2 for D (5 bases). Germline lookup yields CDR1 MNHEY and CDR2 SMNVEV (reference sequence). This CDR3 spans 14 amino acids. Trimming left V 8 bases short and J 2 bases short, with 16 bases between. The CDR3 loop reads CASLVRAGAYEQYF. The CDR3 coding sequence is TGTGCCAGCCTCGTTCGGGCCGGGGCCTACGAGCAGTACTTC.